The 16 T cell receptor beta chains given below trace back to one sample, sequenced in a study of T cell repertoires and HLA-DP antigens. Some clones are missing from TCRdb's copy, which holds only in-frame ones; the method was immunoSEQ multiplex PCR. The data show about 89,000 clones, approximately 86% seen once. Their antigen targets remain unknown. Source material: CD4+ T cells from PBMCs. The receptors here all came from a man aged 45-65 years in good health and CMV-seronegative.

V is TRBV4-3 and J is TRBJ1-4; the D is unclear. The CDR3 runs to 16 residues. The germline V and J ends were trimmed by 0 bases and 6 bases, with 14 bases remaining between them. The germline gives CDR1 LGHNA, CDR2 YSLEER. The CDR3 reads CASSQELGRRYEKLFF. Written as DNA, the CDR3 is TGCGCCAGCAGCCAAGAATTAGGACGGAGGTATGAAAAACTGTTTTTT.

The rearrangement uses TRBV30 and TRBJ2-1; D call uncertain. This CDR3 has 13 amino acids. Germline V gives CDR1 GTSNPN, CDR2 SVGIG (reference sequence). Trimming cost V 2 bases and J 1 base, with 6 bases left between them. The CDR3 region has the DNA TGTGCCTGGAGTACCCCATCCTACAATGAGCAGTTCTTC. This gives the protein CAWSTPSYNEQFF.

The rearrangement joins TRBV7-2 to TRBJ2-3, with 8 bases lining up with TRBD2. There are 18 residues in the CDR3. V gave up 0 bases and J gave up 0 bases; unmatched junction bases: 8. Looked up from germline, CDR1 is SGHTA and CDR2 is FQGNSA. CDR3 protein: CASSLAGGGTYSTDTQYF. Written as DNA, the CDR3 is TGTGCCAGCAGCTTAGCCGGCGGGGGGACCTATAGCACAGATACGCAGTATTTT. Full variable domain (rest looked up from reference TRBV7-2 and TRBJ2-3): GAGVSQSPSNKVTEKGKDVELRCDPISGHTALYWYRQSLGQGLEFLIYFQGNSAPDKSGLPSDRFSAERTGGSVSTLTIQRTQQEDSAVYLCASSLAGGGTYSTDTQYFGPGTRLTVL.

This clone was observed once. This chain connects TRBV5-1 to TRBJ2-3; 10 nucleotides line up with TRBD1. This CDR3 has 16 residues. Trimming took 4 bases from V and 5 from J; bases not matched to a gene: 10. CDR1 is SGHRS, CDR2 YFSETQ, per germline. The CDR3 DNA reads TGCGCCAGCAGCGCGGACCCGGGACAGGGGAGAGATACGCAGTATTTT. Protein sequence: CASSADPGQGRDTQYF.

The chain joins TRBV28 to TRBJ2-1; 15 bases agree with TRBD2. Germline trimming cut 3 bases from V and 5 bases from J; bases unmatched to any gene: 5. In germline, CDR1 is MDHEN, CDR2 SYDVKM. This CDR3 is 17 amino acids long. The CDR3 DNA sequence: TGTGCCAGCAGTTTGCCGGGACTAGCGGGAGGCCACAATGAGCAGTTCTTC. It encodes CASSLPGLAGGHNEQFF.

In this sample, this clone turned up once. The chain couples TRBV28 to TRBJ1-5, with no clear D. CDR1 is MDHEN and CDR2 is SYDVKM in the germline V gene. The CDR3 covers 14 residues. Trimming removed 10 bases from V and 1 base from J, with 14 bases in between. DNA of the CDR3: TGTGCCATCCAGCCCCCAGAAAGCAATCAGCCCCAGCATTTT. Amino acid sequence: CAIQPPESNQPQHF.

The rearrangement links TRBV10-2 to TRBJ1-5, with a weak D call TRBD1 (5 bases). The V gene's germline CDR1 is WSHSY and CDR2 SAAADI. The CDR3 is 15 amino acids. The V and J ends lost 2 bases and 0 bases respectively, with 8 bases between them. This chain's CDR3 is CASSEGDVSNQPQHF. CDR3 DNA sequence: TGCGCCAGCAGTGAGGGGGACGTTAGCAATCAGCCCCAGCATTTT.

This clone was recorded once. The chain carries TRBV9 and TRBJ1-6; 8 bases map to TRBD1. Germline trimming cut 0 bases from V and 8 bases from J; bases unmatched to any gene: 7. The germline V gene has CDR1 SGDLS and CDR2 YYNGEE. CDR3 length: 16 amino acids. CDR3 sequence: CASSVALTGGYSPLHF. The DNA for the CDR3 is TGTGCCAGCAGCGTAGCTCTAACAGGGGGATATTCACCCCTCCACTTT.

The chain has TRBV5-4 and TRBJ1-1; 8 positions match TRBD1. V trimming: 4 bases; J trimming: 1 base; junction bases outside the gene matches: 9. The germline V gene encodes CDR1 SGHNT and CDR2 YYREEE (reference sequence). This CDR3 is built from 16 residues. DNA of the CDR3: TGTGCCAGCAGCGCACACAGGGGGAAGACGAACACTGAAGCTTTCTTT. This codes for CASSAHRGKTNTEAFF.

The chain couples TRBV4-1 to TRBJ1-2, with a tentative D call TRBD1 (5 bases). The CDR3 covers 18 residues. Germline CDR1 reads MGHRA; CDR2 reads YSYEKL. Trimming removed 1 base at V and 3 bases at J, with 21 bases between. CDR3 DNA sequence: TGCGCCAGCAGCCAAGTTGTATCGGGGGGTGGCTTTTACTATGGCTACACCTTC. It translates to CASSQVVSGGGFYYGYTF.

Notes on this clone: Sequence at one end of the junction differs from germline and may be a read error. CDR3: CASSLDSSYGYTF. The CDR3 bases are TGTGCCAGCAGTTTAGACAGCTCCTATGGCTACACCTTC. This chain joins TRBV7-9 and TRBJ1-2; possibly TRBD1 for D (5 bases). Germline CDR1 and CDR2: SEHNR and FQNEAQ (reference sequence). The CDR3 length is 13 residues.

This clone was seen once. The genes are TRBV6-1 and TRBJ2-2, with TRBD1 matching 8 bases. CDR1 is MNHNS, CDR2 SASEGT, per germline. The CDR3 runs 16 residues. J gave up 0 bases and V 3 bases, and 3 bases lay outside the gene matches. In DNA form, the CDR3 reads TGTGCCAGCAGTGAGCTGGGACAGGCGAACACCGGGGAGCTGTTTTTT. Its translation is CASSELGQANTGELFF.

The chain uses TRBV7-2 and TRBJ2-3; D unclear. CDR1 and CDR2 (germline): SGHTA, FQGNSA. CDR3 length: 14 residues. Trimming removed 2 bases from V and 2 bases from J, with 8 bases in between. CDR3 nucleotides: TGTGCCAGCAGCTTAACCGGACCCACAGATACGCAGTATTTT. This encodes CASSLTGPTDTQYF.

The chain combines TRBV11-2 with TRBJ2-3; 7 bases agree with TRBD1. V trimming: 3 bases; J trimming: 3 bases; junction bases outside the gene matches: 6. Germline lookup yields CDR1 SGHAT and CDR2 FQNNGV. This CDR3 spans 15 amino acids. Here the CDR3 reads CASSFQGVGTDTQYF. The CDR3 DNA reads as TGTGCCAGCAGCTTCCAGGGGGTGGGGACAGATACGCAGTATTTT. Looking up the rest from reference TRBV11-2 and TRBJ2-3 gives the full variable domain: EAGVAQSPRYKIIEKRQSVAFWCNPISGHATLYWYQQILGQGPKLLIQFQNNGVVDDSQLPKDRFSAERLKGVDSTLKIQPAKLEDSAVYLCASSFQGVGTDTQYFGPGTRLTVL.

CDR3 DNA: TGTGCCAGCAGCTCGACAGGGGGTAAAGGAAACACCATATATTTT. Protein product: CASSSTGGKGNTIYF. The chain has TRBV7-9 and TRBJ1-3; 9 bases fit TRBD1. V lost 4 bases to trimming and J lost 4 bases; unmatched junction nucleotides: 5. The CDR3 contains 15 residues. CDR1 is SEHNR and CDR2 is FQNEAQ in the germline V gene (reference sequence).

This chain joins TRBV5-8 and TRBJ1-1; D gene uncertain. The CDR3 is made up of 13 amino acids. The germline CDR1 and CDR2 sequences are SGHTS and YDEGEE. Deletions cut 6 bases from V and 0 bases from J, with 9 bases between. DNA of the CDR3: TGTGCCAGCACCAGAATTGTGAACACTGAAGCTTTCTTT. It encodes CASTRIVNTEAFF.